The next 16 T cell receptor beta chains were all read from a single sample in a study of cytomegalovirus exposure and HLA in healthy donors. The table came from immunoSEQ multiplex PCR; TCRdb's copy has only in-frame clones and leaves some out. The data contain more than 250,000 clones, about nine tenths of them singletons. Sequences were obtained from PBMCs. All receptors come from a young woman in good health and CMV-seropositive.

The rearrangement joins TRBV5-1 to TRBJ1-1; 7 bases map to TRBD1. Trimming removed 1 base from V and 4 bases from J; junction bases left unmatched: 16. The CDR3 contains 18 residues. Looked up from germline, CDR1 is SGHRS and CDR2 is YFSETQ. In DNA form, the CDR3 reads TGCGCCAGCAGCTTGTCCGGGAGCGGAGTCCCAGGGGGCACTGAAGCTTTCTTT. This translates into CASSLSGSGVPGGTEAFF.

As DNA, the CDR3 is TGTGCCAGCAGCTTAGGAGGTCCAGATACGCAGTATTTT. The encoded protein is CASSLGGPDTQYF. This chain links TRBV7-7 with TRBJ2-3; unclear D gene. The CDR3 runs to 13 residues. The germline V gene encodes CDR1 SSHAT and CDR2 FNYEAQ (reference sequence). Trimming left V 1 base short and J 4 bases short, with 6 bases between. Variable domain in full (rest from reference TRBV7-7 and TRBJ2-3): GAGVSQSPRYKVTKRGQDVTLRCDPISSHATLYWYQQALGQGPEFLTYFNYEAQPDKSGLPSDRFSAERPEGSISTLTIQRTEQRDSAMYRCASSLGGPDTQYFGPGTRLTVL.

This chain joins TRBV29-1 and TRBJ1-2, with a weak D call TRBD1 (6 bases). Per the germline V gene, CDR1 is SQVTM and CDR2 is ANQGSEA. The ends were cut back, 3 bases at V and 4 bases at J, with 9 bases in the middle. There are 12 residues in the CDR3. The CDR3: CSVDDRLYGYTF. CDR3 nucleotides: TGCAGCGTTGACGACAGGCTCTATGGCTACACCTTC.

This chain uses TRBV7-6 with TRBJ1-6; 8 bases are a match to TRBD1. V lost 1 base to trimming and J lost 10 bases; unmatched junction nucleotides: 6. The CDR3 totals 15 residues. CDR1 and CDR2 (germline): SGHVS, FNYEAQ. The CDR3 DNA sequence: TGTGCCAGCAGCTTAGGAGGACAGGGAAGATCACCCCTCCACTTT. Translating it yields CASSLGGQGRSPLHF.

This clone appeared once. This sequence joins TRBV4-3 and TRBJ1-4, with a possible D match to TRBD1 (5 bases). The CDR3 length is 14 residues. From germline, CDR1 is LGHNA and CDR2 YSLEER. Trimming cost V 1 base and J 7 bases, with 10 bases left between them. This chain's CDR3 is CASSQVRVGEKLFF. The CDR3, as DNA: TGCGCCAGCAGCCAAGTCAGGGTCGGTGAAAAACTGTTTTTT.

J is TRBJ2-1 and V is TRBV6-1, with 9 bases matching TRBD2. V gave up 2 bases and J gave up 3 bases; unmatched junction bases: 2. Germline-derived CDR1 and CDR2 are MNHNS and SASEGT. The CDR3 loop spans 15 amino acids. CDR3 sequence (DNA): TGTGCCAGCAGTGAACTAGCGGGAAGCTACAATGAGCAGTTCTTC. Protein product: CASSELAGSYNEQFF.

J is TRBJ2-1 and V is TRBV6-6; TRBD2 aligns across 11 bases. V was pared by 4 bases and J by 6 bases, with 8 bases of the junction left unmatched. Germline V gene sequence: CDR1 MNHNY, CDR2 SVGAGI (reference sequence). The CDR3 runs to 16 residues. The CDR3 is CASSFLAGGTINEQFF. Here the CDR3 DNA reads TGTGCCAGCAGTTTCCTAGCGGGGGGTACCATCAATGAGCAGTTCTTC.

CDR3: CASSSVGTSEQFF. CDR3 bases: TGTGCCAGCAGTTCTGTTGGGACTAGCGAGCAGTTCTTC. The gene calls are TRBV6-1 and TRBJ2-1, with 9 bases identical to TRBD2. CDR3 length: 13 residues. V gave up 5 bases and J gave up 10 bases; unmatched junction bases: 6. Germline assignment: CDR1 MNHNS and CDR2 SASEGT.

The J gene is TRBJ2-7, the V gene TRBV14; D might be TRBD1 (6 bases). The length of the CDR3 is 15 residues. V was pared by 2 bases and J by 0 bases, with 11 bases between. Germline assignment: CDR1 SGHDN and CDR2 FVKESK. Here the CDR3 DNA reads TGTGCCAGCAGCCAAAGGGCAGGGGCCTCCTACGAGCAGTACTTC. Amino acid sequence: CASSQRAGASYEQYF.

The rearrangement links TRBV18 to TRBJ2-7; D remains ambiguous. V was clipped by 5 bases and J by 2 bases, with 7 bases between them. CDR1 and CDR2 from the germline V gene are KGHSH and LQKENI. CDR3 length equals 12 residues. As DNA, the CDR3 is TGTGCCAGCTCATCCTCCGCCTACGAGCAGTACTTC. Translated: CASSSSAYEQYF.

The chain joins TRBV27 to TRBJ2-7; 8 bases align to TRBD1. The CDR3 sequence is 15 residues long. V shed 5 bases, J shed 5 bases, and the junction held 11 bases outside the gene matches. The germline V gene encodes CDR1 MNHEY and CDR2 SMNVEV (reference sequence). This chain's CDR3 is CASSPGQAPLDEQYF. The CDR3, as DNA: TGTGCCAGCAGTCCGGGACAGGCCCCGTTGGACGAGCAGTACTTC.

This chain joins TRBV4-3 and TRBJ2-1, with D hard to call. The ends were cut back, 1 base at V and 5 bases at J, with 15 bases in the middle. Germline CDR1 is LGHNA and CDR2 is YSLEER. The CDR3 has 16 residues. CDR3 nucleotides: TGCGCCAGCAGCCAAGCGAGAGGTGCTCCCGACAATGAGCAGTTCTTC. It yields the protein CASSQARGAPDNEQFF.

The chain links TRBV6-5 to TRBJ2-7; TRBD2 matches at 9 bases. Germline lookup yields CDR1 MNHEY and CDR2 SVGAGI. This CDR3 contains 14 residues. V was pared by 3 bases and J by 5 bases, with 5 bases of the junction left unmatched. In DNA form, the CDR3 reads TGTGCCAGCAGTTATAGCGGGAGAAACAACGAGCAGTACTTC. Amino acid sequence: CASSYSGRNNEQYF.

The V and J genes are TRBV6-6 and TRBJ1-5; unclear D gene. The CDR3 spans 16 residues. Germline CDR1 reads MNHNY; CDR2 reads SVGAGI (reference sequence). Between the trimmed V and J ends, which lost 4 bases and 0 bases, there was a span of 13 bases. DNA of the CDR3: TGTGCCAGCAGTTTTGATGCGGGCCCTAGCAATCAGCCCCAGCATTTT. Encoded protein: CASSFDAGPSNQPQHF.

A few counts support this clone. This chain uses TRBV28 with TRBJ1-3; TRBD1 is a possible D gene (6 bases). The germline V gene has CDR1 MDHEN and CDR2 SYDVKM. Trimming removed 6 bases from V and 0 bases from J, with 9 bases in between. This CDR3 has 14 residues. This CDR3 is CASSWTVSGNTIYF. In DNA form, the CDR3 reads TGTGCCAGCAGCTGGACAGTCTCTGGAAACACCATATATTTT.

J is TRBJ1-2 and V is TRBV4-3; 8 positions agree with TRBD1. Germline loops: CDR1 LGHNA, CDR2 YSLEER. The CDR3 spans 14 residues. Germline trimming cut 1 base from V and 6 bases from J; bases unmatched to any gene: 4. The CDR3 reads CASSQGQGANGYTF. The CDR3 DNA reads as TGCGCCAGCAGCCAAGGGCAGGGGGCCAATGGCTACACCTTC.